The rows below give T cell receptor beta chains drawn from one sample of a study of brain T cells in children with intractable seizures. TCRdb's copy holds only in-frame clones and misses some; the assay was immunoSEQ multiplex PCR. Of about 340,000 clones in the sample, over 85% were seen once. Sequences were derived from peripheral blood, sampled roughly 5 months after surgery. Receptors were obtained from a boy under three years old with tuberous sclerosis and intractable seizures. CDR3s include the opening cysteine and the closing phenylalanine or tryptophan. The D gene is left open where the match is weak. Size tells how often a clone was seen (once, few, many) or the class of an expanded clone, and some rows leave it out.

d_gene | abundance | j_gene | v_gene | CDR3aa | CDR3nt
TRBD2 | . | TRBJ2-3 | TRBV7-6 | CASSLPASGSSYTSTDTQYF | TGTGCCAGCAGCTTACCGGCTAGCGGCTCCTCTTACACTAGCACAGATACGCAGTATTTT
TRBD2 | . | TRBJ2-2 | TRBV6-5 | CASSYSGGAYGELFF | TGTGCCAGCAGTTACAGCGGGGGAGCCTACGGGGAGCTGTTTTTT
TRBD1 | . | TRBJ2-7 | TRBV27 | CASSRRQGLGYEQYF | TGTGCCAGCAGCCGCCGACAGGGTCTGGGGTACGAGCAGTACTTC
. | . | TRBJ2-1 | TRBV4-1 | CASSHEPGSEQFF | TGCGCCAGCAGCCACGAACCAGGGAGTGAGCAGTTCTTC
TRBD1 | . | TRBJ1-1 | TRBV19 | CASTRQGLNTEAFF | TGTGCCAGTACCCGACAGGGCTTGAACACTGAAGCTTTCTTT
. | . | TRBJ2-5 | TRBV20-1 | CSAKGVETQYF | TGCAGTGCTAAGGGTGTAGAGACCCAGTACTTC
. | . | TRBJ2-7 | TRBV5-6 | CASSDNPGTASLEQYF | TGTGCCAGCAGCGATAATCCAGGGACCGCGAGTCTCGAGCAGTACTTC
. | once | TRBJ1-5 | TRBV6-5 | CASAGTPDQPQHF | TGTGCCAGCGCGGGGACACCAGATCAGCCCCAGCATTTT
. | . | TRBJ2-1 | TRBV5-4 | CASSLTGYNEQFF | TGTGCCAGCAGCCTTACAGGTTACAATGAGCAGTTCTTC
TRBD1 | . | TRBJ1-3 | TRBV30 | CAWSAGQGENTIYF | TGTGCCTGGAGTGCGGGACAGGGGGAAAACACCATATATTTT
. | . | TRBJ2-7 | TRBV3-1/TRBV3-2 | CASSQLPGPSYEQYF | TGTGCCAGCAGCCAACTACCGGGACCCTCCTACGAGCAGTACTTC
. | . | TRBJ1-1 | TRBV30 | CAWSVRRENTEAFF | TGTGCCTGGAGTGTACGTCGGGAGAACACTGAAGCTTTCTTT
. | . | TRBJ2-2 | TRBV19 | CASRGGIFTGELFF | TGTGCCAGTAGGGGGGGAATATTTACCGGGGAGCTGTTTTTT
. | . | TRBJ1-5 | TRBV15 | CATSRDALEGYSNQPQHF | TGTGCCACCAGCAGAGACGCCCTGGAGGGTTATAGCAATCAGCCCCAGCATTTT
TRBD1 | . | TRBJ2-2 | TRBV28 | CASSWTGANGELFF | TGTGCCAGCAGTTGGACAGGGGCGAACGGGGAGCTGTTTTTT
. | . | TRBJ1-3 | TRBV4-2 | CASRAAGVNTIYF | TGTGCCAGCAGGGCCGCCGGGGTAAACACCATATATTTT
. | . | TRBJ1-5 | TRBV20-1 | CSASPGDSNQPQHF | TGCAGTGCTAGTCCCGGGGATAGCAATCAGCCCCAGCATTTT
TRBD1 | . | TRBJ1-4 | TRBV9 | CASSPYSSDRASEKLFF | TGTGCCAGCAGCCCCTACAGCTCGGACAGGGCGAGTGAAAAACTGTTTTTT
. | . | TRBJ1-2 | TRBV6-5 | CASSYFGGTYGYTF | TGTGCCAGCAGTTACTTTGGCGGGACCTATGGCTACACCTTC
. | . | TRBJ1-2 | TRBV30 | CAWSVSDMDGYTF | TGTGCCTGGAGTGTGTCGGACATGGATGGCTACACCTTC
. | . | TRBJ2-3 | TRBV19 | CASSPLWGTDTQYF | TGTGCCAGTAGTCCACTATGGGGCACAGATACGCAGTATTTT
TRBD2 | . | TRBJ2-1 | TRBV7-2 | CASSLETSGGFHEQFF | TGTGCCAGCAGCCTAGAGACTAGCGGGGGGTTCCATGAGCAGTTCTTC
TRBD1 | few | TRBJ2-7 | TRBV7-9 | CASSLLGTARDEQYF | TGTGCCAGCAGCTTACTCGGGACAGCCAGGGACGAGCAGTACTTC
. | once | TRBJ1-6 | TRBV9 | CASSVEGLSNSPLHF | TGTGCCAGCAGCGTAGAAGGCCTATCGAATTCACCCCTCCACTTT
TRBD2 | . | TRBJ2-1 | TRBV19 | CASSIGEREVYNEQFF | TGTGCCAGTAGTATAGGGGAGCGGGAAGTCTACAATGAGCAGTTCTTC
TRBD2 | . | TRBJ2-1 | TRBV30 | CAWSVGGSSYNEQFF | TGTGCCTGGAGTGTAGGCGGGAGCTCCTACAATGAGCAGTTCTTC
. | . | TRBJ2-3 | TRBV3-1/TRBV3-2 | CASSTPFRGGSENTQYF | TGTGCCAGCAGCACTCCCTTCAGAGGAGGAAGCGAAAATACGCAGTATTTT
. | . | TRBJ1-1 | TRBV5-4 | CASSGVQGDIRAMNTEAFF | TGTGCCAGCAGCGGCGTTCAAGGGGACATTAGGGCTATGAACACTGAAGCTTTCTTT
TRBD1 | . | TRBJ2-3 | TRBV28 | CASSSYRQGTIGDTQYF | TGTGCCAGCAGTTCGTACCGACAGGGTACCATAGGGGATACGCAGTATTTT
TRBD1 | . | TRBJ2-7 | TRBV11-1 | CASSLEGTGYEQYF | TGTGCCAGCAGCTTAGAAGGGACAGGCTACGAGCAGTACTTC
TRBD1 | . | TRBJ1-1 | TRBV10-3 | CATVGQGDTEAFF | TGTGCCACCGTCGGACAGGGAGACACTGAAGCTTTCTTT
. | once | TRBJ1-5 | TRBV4-1 | CASSQGSGSNQPQHF | TGCGCCAGCAGCCAAGGGTCGGGGAGCAATCAGCCCCAGCATTTT
. | . | TRBJ2-7 | TRBV28 | CASSQVYGAYEQYF | TGTGCCAGCAGTCAGGTTTATGGGGCCTACGAGCAGTACTTC
TRBD1 | . | TRBJ1-1 | TRBV5-1 | CASSSTGEGTEAFF | TGCGCCAGCAGCTCGACAGGGGAAGGTACTGAAGCTTTCTTT
. | few | TRBJ1-1 | TRBV7-3 | CASSLNRDTEAFF | TGTGCCAGCAGCTTAAACAGGGATACTGAAGCTTTCTTT
TRBD1 | . | TRBJ2-6 | TRBV7-3 | CASSPQGAGANVLTF | TGTGCCAGCAGCCCTCAGGGGGCTGGGGCCAACGTCCTGACTTTC
. | few | TRBJ2-7 | TRBV9 | CASSVVGGEQYF | TGTGCCAGCAGCGTAGTTGGGGGCGAGCAGTACTTC
. | . | TRBJ1-1 | TRBV3-1/TRBV3-2 | CASSQVVQGGSTEAFF | TGTGCCAGCAGCCAAGTGGTACAGGGTGGAAGTACTGAAGCTTTCTTT
. | . | TRBJ1-5 | TRBV6-5 | CASSLAGSPNQPQHF | TGTGCCAGCAGTCTGGCGGGCAGTCCCAATCAGCCCCAGCATTTT
TRBD1 | . | TRBJ2-2 | TRBV7-2 | CASSLYRGPNTGELFF | TGTGCCAGCAGCCTATACAGGGGGCCTAACACCGGGGAGCTGTTTTTT
. | . | TRBJ2-1 | TRBV10-2 | CASSESPIRGNEQFF | TGCGCCAGCAGTGAGTCGCCCATACGGGGGAATGAGCAGTTCTTC
. | . | TRBJ1-4 | TRBV11-2 | CASSPGTATNEKLFF | TGTGCCAGCTCTCCTGGGACTGCAACTAATGAAAAACTGTTTTTT
. | . | TRBJ1-3 | TRBV7-9 | CASSPSPGGGNTIYF | TGTGCCAGCAGCCCCTCCCCCGGGGGTGGAAACACCATATATTTT
. | . | TRBJ2-7 | TRBV2 | CASRVASYEQYF | TGTGCCAGCAGGGTAGCCTCCTACGAGCAGTACTTC
. | . | TRBJ2-1 | TRBV5-1 | CASSGNRPGYNEQFF | TGCGCCAGCAGCGGGAACCGTCCCGGATACAATGAGCAGTTCTTC
TRBD1 | once | TRBJ2-7 | TRBV4-2 | CASSQATGDLNYEQYF | TGTGCCAGCAGCCAAGCCACAGGGGACCTGAACTACGAGCAGTACTTC
TRBD2 | . | TRBJ2-1 | TRBV7-3 | CASSLIAGADNEQFF | TGTGCCAGCAGCTTAATCGCGGGAGCGGACAATGAGCAGTTCTTC
TRBD2 | . | TRBJ2-2 | TRBV27 | CASSLFLAGGNTGELFF | TGTGCCAGCAGTTTATTCCTAGCGGGAGGGAACACCGGGGAGCTGTTTTTT
. | . | TRBJ1-3 | TRBV6-1 | CASSDLGPNSSSGNTIYF | TGTGCCAGCAGTGACCTCGGGCCGAACTCTTCCTCTGGAAACACCATATATTTT
TRBD2 | . | TRBJ2-1 | TRBV30 | CAWDSGSSYNEQFF | TGTGCCTGGGATAGCGGGAGCTCCTACAATGAGCAGTTCTTC
. | . | TRBJ2-7 | TRBV3-1/TRBV3-2 | CASSQVPGQFTYEQYF | TGTGCCAGCAGCCAAGTGCCGGGGCAGTTTACCTACGAGCAGTACTTC
. | . | TRBJ1-2 | TRBV2 | CASSVGLPEGYTF | TGTGCCAGCAGTGTAGGTCTCCCCGAAGGCTACACCTTC
. | once | TRBJ2-1 | TRBV9 | CASSADSYLYNEQFF | TGTGCCAGCAGCGCGGACAGTTACCTCTACAATGAGCAGTTCTTC
TRBD1 | . | TRBJ1-5 | TRBV10-3 | CATNPTGGINQPQHF | TGTGCCACGAACCCGACAGGGGGAATCAATCAGCCCCAGCATTTT
TRBD2 | . | TRBJ2-6 | TRBV5-1 | CASSLGGRAPGANVLTF | TGCGCCAGCAGCTTGGGCGGGAGGGCGCCTGGGGCCAACGTCCTGACTTTC